This T cell receptor (beta chain) was found in a study of T cells after yellow fever vaccination. Study-level background: When fractions had low cell numbers, they were prepared with SMART-Seq v4 Ultra Low Input.

At least ten counts were recorded for this clonotype. The trim removed 3 bases at V and 2 bases at J, leaving 2 bases unmatched. The CDR3 extends over 15 amino acids. Germline V gene sequence: CDR1 SGHTA, CDR2 FQGNSA. A single record per CDR3 protein comes from TCRdb applying MiXCR to the 5' RACE reads. The table lists over 150,000 distinct CDR3 sequences, about 6.2% of them singletons. V gene TRBV7-2 combines with J gene TRBJ2-2; 8 bases match TRBD2. This TCR was sampled from a man between 18 and 29 years old who received the YFV17D yellow fever vaccine. The sample consisted of CD4+ T cells sorted from PBMCs, taken on the day of the first yellow fever vaccination. CDR3 region: CASSFTSGNTGELFF. DNA of the CDR3: TGTGCCAGCAGCTTTACTAGCGGTAACACCGGGGAGCTGTTTTTT. The full variable domain, with the rest looked up from reference TRBV7-2 and TRBJ2-2, is GAGVSQSPSNKVTEKGKDVELRCDPISGHTALYWYRQSLGQGLEFLIYFQGNSAPDKSGLPSDRFSAERTGGSVSTLTIQRTQQEDSAVYLCASSFTSGNTGELFFGEGSRLTVL.